This TCR beta chain was captured in a study of cytomegalovirus exposure and HLA in healthy donors (dated by TCRdb to about 2017). For the wider study: An earlier analysis of 550 to 700 of the donors reported approximately 270 Gb of sequence data and around 120 million unique TCR beta sequences from around 200 million T cells. An early release covering 500 to 750 HLA-typed donors comprised 250 to 350 gigabases of sequencing data and roughly 86 million unique TCR sequences. Among the roughly 390 genotyped donors, approximately 81% belonged to the genetic ancestry cluster associated with self-reported Caucasian donors. The study aimed to test whether cataloging public T cell receptors could reveal signatures of past pathogen exposure. The study used immunosequencing to profile the T cell repertoires of approximately 650 subjects and linked those repertoires to cytomegalovirus serostatus. A separate validation cohort of 100 to 150 different subjects was used in addition to the approximately 610-subject first cohort. High-throughput TCR immunosequencing, statistical association of individual TCRs with disease status, and machine learning were combined to predict cytomegalovirus infection status. To study patterns of TCR occurrence, a later analysis re-analyzed previously published TCR beta repertoires from several hundred donors and added high-resolution HLA genotyping. In the later analysis, no new phenotypic data were used to find candidate immune exposures; instead, reliance was placed on TCR beta sequences and their occurrence across donors. To decide whether each TCR beta V gene segment behaved as functional or pseudogenic, an earlier analysis of some 600 of the donors relied on high-throughput TCR beta sequencing. Alongside the repertoire data, information on donor age, sex, ethnicity and CMV serostatus was compiled. A later genetic analysis used genome-wide SNP genotypes for about 65% of the roughly 700 donors, treating that subset as a discovery cohort. All discovery cohort repertoires had been generated using a single sequencing platform. Both class I and class II loci were covered by HLA typing, at four-digit resolution. The number of typed donors differed by locus: roughly 629-640 for A, B, C, DRB1 and DQB1; some 540 for DQA1; 606 for DPA1; and 400 to 480 for DPB1. Four or five DR-DQ haplotypes were handled as single units for association and clustering because linkage in the cohort was strong. Across some 400 genotyped donors of the cohort, an average of approximately 220,000 unique TCR beta nucleotide sequences per donor were sequenced, and 15% to 20% of those sequences were non-productive. On the study overall, not on this receptor specifically: The earlier analysis of 450 to 700 of the donors excluded some 16 rarely observed V segments, including chromosome 9 orphons, because counts were too low. The classifier was reported to diagnose cytomegalovirus status with high specificity and sensitivity in both the original and validation cohorts. When HLA alleles, especially DR and DQ, strongly co-occurred, TCR associations were difficult to assign to individual alleles. In an earlier analysis of 587 of the donors, most TCR beta V segments appeared in productive rearrangements about 87% or about 30% of the time, broadly matching IMGT annotations. It was suggested by the authors that the approach could potentially be generalized to other disease states and immunological phenotypes. Compared with the 666-donor mean, donors in an Asian-associated ancestry cluster had fewer N-insertions in productive TCRs, according to a later genetic analysis. In the study, around 150 TCR beta chains were listed as associated with cytomegalovirus. In a later genetic analysis, a missense DCLRE1C variant was associated with V-gene and J-gene trimming of TCR beta chains, and the association was replicated in an independent cohort. HLA typing was unavailable for some donors at each locus, so association tests used only the typed subset. While some public TCRs were present in many individuals, most TCR sequences turned up only very rarely across donors. A further reported finding was that TCR beta sequences accurately predicted the HLA-A and HLA-B alleles for most subjects in the first cohort. A cluster of highly shared sequence variants was judged likely to be a technical artifact of the sequencing pipeline. At a false discovery rate of 0.05, a later analysis linked 15,000 to 20,000 TCR beta sequences to specific HLA alleles. According to a later analysis, most CMV-associated TCR beta chains appeared to be HLA-restricted, and the HLA associations seemed to be driven largely by CMV exposure. Compared with equally common non-associated chains, HLA-associated TCR beta chains in a later analysis were more clonally expanded and had lower generation probabilities. The presence/absence analyses assumed that sequencing depth was roughly uniform across donors, and that assumption may not be true. The 87-base-pair reads could not distinguish some IMGT-functional V segments, including TRBV6-2 and TRBV6-3, so those segments were excluded. Correlated functional status among segregating V segments might reflect linkage disequilibrium, but an unknown experimental factor could not be ruled out. Several of the top co-occurrence clusters appeared to be linked to parvovirus B19, influenza, CMV and Epstein-Barr virus, according to a later analysis. For the cohort, immune exposure information was limited to CMV serostatus. In vitro tests confirmed that three of the cytomegalovirus-associated TCR beta chains recognize cytomegalovirus antigens. The cohort was sequenced for TCR beta chains only, and without alpha or paired-chain data the features that could be detected were limited. According to a later analysis, TCR association rates differed among HLA loci, with DRB1 alleles showing the most associated TCRs and HLA-C alleles showing the fewest.

Library generation was performed with the immunoSEQ multiplex PCR assay. For the multiplex PCR, a mixture combining 60 forward primers for TCR Vbeta segments and 13 reverse primers for TCR Jbeta segments was used. A multiplex PCR assay on genomic DNA amplified the CDR3 region of rearranged TCR beta genes. The Illumina HiSeq System was used to sequence the amplified TCR beta libraries as 87-base-pair reads. Concerning the study's data processing: In a later analysis, roughly 80 million unique TCR beta chains were counted across the roughly 610 repertoires, and about 10 million of these chains were shared by at least two donors. To remove PCR and sequencing errors, raw reads were error-corrected and collapsed into unique sequences using a nearest-neighbor algorithm that merged closely related sequences. V, D and J gene segments were assigned by aligning CDR3 sequences to IMGT reference sequences. For a sequence to be retained, a match of at least six nucleotides to both a V gene segment and a J gene segment was required. A rearrangement counted as productive if the CDR3 had no stop codons and remained in frame with V and J, and every other rearrangement counted as non-productive. Following IMGT convention, CDR3 was defined as the stretch from the second conserved V-encoded cysteine to the conserved J-encoded phenylalanine. The earlier analysis of more than 450 of the donors excluded sequences that lacked an unambiguous match to a single V gene segment. An earlier analysis of several hundred of the donors called V segments functional above 56.7% productive rearrangements and segregating when the between-donor standard deviation exceeded 5%. To diagnose cytomegalovirus status from the catalog of TCR beta chain sequences, a statistical classification framework was built. A later analysis assigned V and J genes by comparing TCR nucleotide sequences with IMGT/GENE-DB human TR gene sequences. In a later analysis, CDR3 sequences and most-parsimonious VDJ recombination scenarios were assigned using the TCRdist pipeline. In a later analysis, each TCR beta chain was defined by its CDR3 amino acid sequence together with its V-gene family, and reads lacking a unique V-gene family were excluded. To address suspected cross-contamination and a sequencing artifact, a later analysis removed approximately 590 highly shared, low-generation-probability nucleotide sequences. For each public chain, a later analysis derived a clonal expansion index from normalized ranks of inferred template counts within each repertoire. In a later analysis, generation probabilities were computed with a VDJ recombination model fitted to out-of-frame rearrangements, and the resulting probabilities were checked against IGoR. In a later analysis, hypergeometric tests were used to score TCR-TCR, TCR-HLA and TCR-CMV co-occurrence, with a repertoire-size bias correction applied to TCR pairs. False discovery rates were estimated in a later analysis by permuting HLA or CMV assignments 20 times. In a later analysis, co-occurring TCRs were grouped using DBSCAN, with TCRdist sequence similarity added in when clustering inside HLA-allele-positive subsets. Repertoires with fewer than 30,000 or more than 120,000 public chains were left out of co-occurrence clustering, as were five repertoires with anomalous nucleotide sharing. TCRdb's version of the immuneACCESS table is confined to in-frame rearrangements and falls short of the full clone set. An unresolved V gene accounts for under half of the shortfall where checked; the remainder is of unknown origin. From that table come the V and J calls and clone size; the DNA was used to work out D and trimming. The sample yields more than 95,000 clones; 80% were counted once. Of the sample, about 9.2% falls within the top ten clones.

From the germline V gene (reference sequence), CDR1 is PRHDT and CDR2 is FYEKMQ. V and J lose 4 bases and 0 bases, and a span of 10 bases separates them. The CDR3 spans 15 residues, from the cysteine through the phenylalanine. Of the read, only the CDR3 DNA is kept; its 45 bases are in frame from base 1. On this clone itself: No cognate antigen has been identified for it. No much larger clonotype is one base removed from it; base qualities were not supplied.

The cohort was made up of approximately 670 healthy bone marrow donors. At the time of sampling, all cohort members were nominally healthy, though unrecorded immune exposures were likely present. The donor was CMV seropositive and belonged to the group of some 290 seropositive cohort members. Each donor provided a peripheral blood sample, and peripheral blood mononuclear cells were used for TCR beta sequencing. Genomic DNA was extracted from the blood cell samples with the Qiagen DNeasy Blood Extraction Kit. The sample taken for sequencing was PBMCs. This TCR came from a man aged 25-45 years in good health and CMV-seropositive. The V and J segments used are TRBV13 and TRBJ2-1; TRBD1 might be the D gene, on 6 matching bases. CDR3 reads: CASSSGHLSYNEQFF. The nucleotide sequence is given as TGTGCCAGCAGCTCGGGACACCTCTCCTACAATGAGCAGTTCTTC.